This T cell receptor beta chain was obtained from a study of technical replicates of blood from a few donors. CDR3 length: 18 residues. CDR1 and CDR2 from the germline V gene are SGHVS and FQNEAQ. V lost 1 base, J lost 3 bases, and 5 bases stayed unmatched. This clone was seen just once. Profiling relied on immunoSEQ multiplex PCR, and the TCRdb table lists in-frame clones only, not all of them. The table records under 75,000 clones, approximately 96% of them present only once. The chain joins TRBV7-8 to TRBJ2-1, with 14 nucleotides matching TRBD2. Sequencing was performed on T cells isolated from PBMCs. The origin of this receptor is a human donor in good health. The CDR3 DNA sequence: TGTGCCAGCAGCTTAGGGGGACTAGCGGGAGTTTTCTACAATGAGCAGTTCTTC. Translating it yields CASSLGGLAGVFYNEQFF.